This is a list of T cell receptor beta chains from one sample in a study of blood T cell repertoires in COVID-19. The table came from immunoSEQ multiplex PCR; TCRdb's copy has only in-frame clones and leaves some out. Counted here are about 160,000 clones, over 75% occurring once; the ten biggest clones make up approximately 1.2%. Source material: peripheral blood. These receptors originate from a man between 60 and 75 years old who had recovered from COVID-19. The CDR3 runs from the conserved cysteine through the conserved F or W. D genes are given only for firm matches. Rows give clone size only sometimes, using once, few, many, or a class for an expanded clone.

>TRBV9|-|TRBJ1-1|few
CASSVAGESLAFF
TGTGCCAGCAGCGTAGCGGGAGAGTCGTTAGCTTTCTTT
>TRBV29-1|-|TRBJ1-1|-
CSVEEGGMTEAFF
TGCAGCGTTGAAGAAGGGGGAATGACTGAAGCTTTCTTT
>TRBV30|-|TRBJ1-6|-
CAFQGVAANSPLHF
TGTGCCTTCCAAGGGGTGGCAGCTAATTCACCCCTCCACTTT
>TRBV20-1|TRBD1|TRBJ1-2|once
CSASGRQGEGYTF
TGCAGTGCTAGTGGAAGACAGGGGGAAGGCTACACCTTC
>TRBV7-2|-|TRBJ2-1|once
CASSNGGPYNEQFF
TGTGCCAGCAGCAACGGGGGGCCCTACAATGAGCAGTTCTTC
>TRBV10-3|TRBD1|TRBJ2-5|-
CAGGTGGEVGTQYF
TGTGCCGGCGGGACAGGAGGGGAGGTGGGGACCCAGTACTTC
>TRBV6-5|TRBD2|TRBJ2-3|-
CASSSPGGDTQYF
TGTGCCAGCAGTTCCCCGGGGGGTGATACGCAGTATTTT
>TRBV5-4|-|TRBJ2-5|-
CASSFLQYQETQYF
TGTGCCAGCAGCTTCTTACAGTACCAAGAGACCCAGTACTTC
>TRBV2|-|TRBJ1-2|-
CASSEEGDYGYTF
TGTGCCAGCAGTGAAGAGGGGGACTATGGCTACACCTTC
>TRBV15|-|TRBJ2-2|-
CATQASNTGELFF
TGTGCCACCCAGGCCTCGAACACCGGGGAGCTGTTTTTT
>TRBV7-2|TRBD1|TRBJ2-7|-
CASSPGTGGFYEQYF
TGTGCCAGCAGCCCCGGGACAGGGGGCTTCTACGAGCAGTACTTC
>TRBV2|-|TRBJ2-3|-
CASSVRGGGADTQYF
TGTGCCAGCAGTGTGAGGGGGGGCGGGGCAGATACGCAGTATTTT
>TRBV3-1/TRBV3-2|-|TRBJ1-2|-
CASTTGGGGGFYGYTF
TGTGCCAGCACAACTGGTGGGGGCGGCGGGTTCTATGGCTACACCTTC
>TRBV7-2|TRBD1|TRBJ2-7|-
CASSFKTGWGYEQYF
TGTGCCAGCAGCTTTAAGACAGGGTGGGGCTACGAGCAGTACTTC
>TRBV6-5|TRBD1|TRBJ1-5|-
CASRGQHDQPQHF
TGTGCCAGCAGGGGACAGCACGATCAGCCCCAGCATTTT
>TRBV21-1|-|TRBJ1-4|-
CASSKDSVPGGPRESPLNEKLFF
TGTGCCAGCAGCAAAGATTCGGTTCCAGGAGGGCCCCGGGAGTCCCCCCTTAATGAAAAACTGTTTTTT
>TRBV11-2|-|TRBJ1-2|-
CASSLAPGETGYTF
TGTGCCAGCAGCTTAGCGCCAGGGGAGACTGGCTACACCTTC
>TRBV9|TRBD2|TRBJ2-3|-
CASSVGGAGGLDTQYF
TGTGCCAGCAGCGTAGGTGGAGCGGGGGGATTGGATACGCAGTATTTT
>TRBV5-6|-|TRBJ1-2|-
CATKELGDTNYGYTF
TGTGCCACCAAAGAACTCGGGGACACTAACTATGGCTACACCTTC
>TRBV19|-|TRBJ1-5|-
CASSTRQYDQPQHF
TGTGCCAGTAGTACCCGACAGTACGATCAGCCCCAGCATTTT
>TRBV7-8|TRBD1|TRBJ1-2|-
CASSLGVGGFYGYTF
TGTGCCAGCAGCTTAGGGGTAGGGGGCTTCTATGGCTACACCTTC
>TRBV9|TRBD1|TRBJ1-2|-
CASSRTGANYGYTF
TGTGCCAGCAGCCGGACAGGGGCTAACTATGGCTACACCTTC
>TRBV11-2|-|TRBJ2-5|-
CASSFPMKGEETQYF
TGTGCCAGCAGCTTCCCCATGAAGGGGGAGGAGACCCAGTACTTC
>TRBV6-2/TRBV6-3|-|TRBJ2-2|-
CASSLDTGELFF
TGTGCCAGCAGTTTAGACACCGGGGAGCTGTTTTTT
>TRBV5-1|-|TRBJ2-3|few
CASSLTSTDTQYF
TGCGCCAGCAGCTTAACTAGCACAGATACGCAGTATTTT